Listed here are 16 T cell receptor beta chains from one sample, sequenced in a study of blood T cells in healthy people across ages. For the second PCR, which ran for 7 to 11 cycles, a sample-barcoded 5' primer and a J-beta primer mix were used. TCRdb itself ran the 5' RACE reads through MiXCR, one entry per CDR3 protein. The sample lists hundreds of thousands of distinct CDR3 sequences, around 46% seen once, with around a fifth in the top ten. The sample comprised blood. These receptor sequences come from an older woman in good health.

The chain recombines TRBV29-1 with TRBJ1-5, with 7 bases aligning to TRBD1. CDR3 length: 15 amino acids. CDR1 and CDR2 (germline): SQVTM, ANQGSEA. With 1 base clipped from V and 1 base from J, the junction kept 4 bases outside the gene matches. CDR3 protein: CSVEVGGQSNQPQHF. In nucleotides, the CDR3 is TGCAGCGTTGAAGTCGGGGGACAGAGCAATCAGCCCCAGCATTTT.

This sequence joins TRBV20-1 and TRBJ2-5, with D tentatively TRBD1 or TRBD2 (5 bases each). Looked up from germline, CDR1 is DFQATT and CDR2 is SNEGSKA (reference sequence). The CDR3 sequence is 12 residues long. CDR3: CSPGQNQETQYF. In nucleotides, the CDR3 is TGCAGCCCGGGGCAGAACCAAGAGACCCAGTACTTC.

This chain's CDR3 is CATSEYRGRASDTQYF. The CDR3 DNA reads as TGTGCCACCAGTGAGTATCGCGGGAGGGCCTCAGATACGCAGTATTTT. The rearrangement uses TRBV24-1 and TRBJ2-3, with TRBD2 identical over 9 bases. V lost 4 bases and J lost 4; bases outside the gene matches: 8. Germline CDR1 is KGHDR and CDR2 is SFDVKD. CDR3 length: 16 amino acids.

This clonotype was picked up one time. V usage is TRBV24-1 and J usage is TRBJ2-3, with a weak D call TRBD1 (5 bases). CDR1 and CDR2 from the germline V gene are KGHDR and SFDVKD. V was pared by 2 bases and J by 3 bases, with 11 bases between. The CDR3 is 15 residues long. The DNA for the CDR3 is TGTGCCACCAGTGATTCGTACAGGTCGACAGATACGCAGTATTTT. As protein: CATSDSYRSTDTQYF.

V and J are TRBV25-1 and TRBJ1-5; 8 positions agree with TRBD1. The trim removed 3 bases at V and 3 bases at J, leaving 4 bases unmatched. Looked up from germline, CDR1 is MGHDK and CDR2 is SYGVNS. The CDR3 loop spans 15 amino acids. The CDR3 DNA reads TGTGCCAGCAGTGATGGGACAGGAGACAATCAGCCCCAGCATTTT. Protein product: CASSDGTGDNQPQHF.

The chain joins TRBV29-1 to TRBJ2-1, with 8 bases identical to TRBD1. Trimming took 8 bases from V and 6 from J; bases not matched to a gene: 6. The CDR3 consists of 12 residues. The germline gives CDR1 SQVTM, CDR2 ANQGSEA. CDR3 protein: CSMTGDGNEQFF. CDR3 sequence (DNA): TGCAGCATGACAGGGGATGGCAATGAGCAGTTCTTC.

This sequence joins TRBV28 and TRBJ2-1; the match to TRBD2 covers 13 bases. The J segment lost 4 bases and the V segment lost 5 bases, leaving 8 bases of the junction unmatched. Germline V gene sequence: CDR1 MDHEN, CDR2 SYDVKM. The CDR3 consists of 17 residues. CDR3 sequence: CASSPPGLAGRYNEQFF. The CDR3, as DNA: TGTGCCAGCAGTCCTCCGGGACTAGCGGGACGATACAATGAGCAGTTCTTC. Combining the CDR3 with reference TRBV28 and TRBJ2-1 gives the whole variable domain DVKVTQSSRYLVKRTGEKVFLECVQDMDHENMFWYRQDPGLGLRLIYFSYDVKMKEKGDIPEGYSVSREKKERFSLILESASTNQTSMYLCASSPPGLAGRYNEQFFGPGTRLTVL.

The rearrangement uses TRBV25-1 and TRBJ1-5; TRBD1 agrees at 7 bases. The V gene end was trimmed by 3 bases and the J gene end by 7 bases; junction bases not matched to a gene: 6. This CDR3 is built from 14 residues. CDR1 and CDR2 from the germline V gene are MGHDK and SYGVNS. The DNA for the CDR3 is TGTGCCAGCAGTGATCAACAGGGGTCCCAGCCCCAGCATTTT. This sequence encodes CASSDQQGSQPQHF.

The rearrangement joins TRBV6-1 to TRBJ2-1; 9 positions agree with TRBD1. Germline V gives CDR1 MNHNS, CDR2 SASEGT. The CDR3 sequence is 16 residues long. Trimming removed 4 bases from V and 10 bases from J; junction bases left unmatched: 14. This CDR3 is CASSGGRGQGNGEQFF. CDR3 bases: TGTGCCAGCAGTGGGGGGCGGGGACAGGGTAATGGCGAGCAGTTCTTC.

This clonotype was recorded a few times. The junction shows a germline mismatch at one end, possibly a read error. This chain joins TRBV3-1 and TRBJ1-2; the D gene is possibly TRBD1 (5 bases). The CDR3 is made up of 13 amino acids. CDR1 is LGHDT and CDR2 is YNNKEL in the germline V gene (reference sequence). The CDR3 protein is CTSSPTGNYGYTF. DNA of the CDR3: TGTACCAGCAGCCCAACAGGAAACTATGGCTACACCTTC.

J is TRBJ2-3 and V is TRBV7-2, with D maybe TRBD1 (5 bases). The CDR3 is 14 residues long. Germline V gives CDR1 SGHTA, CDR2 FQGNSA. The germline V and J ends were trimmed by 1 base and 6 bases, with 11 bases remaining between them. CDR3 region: CASSLGQGVDTQYF. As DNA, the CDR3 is TGTGCCAGCAGCTTAGGGCAGGGTGTGGATACGCAGTATTTT.

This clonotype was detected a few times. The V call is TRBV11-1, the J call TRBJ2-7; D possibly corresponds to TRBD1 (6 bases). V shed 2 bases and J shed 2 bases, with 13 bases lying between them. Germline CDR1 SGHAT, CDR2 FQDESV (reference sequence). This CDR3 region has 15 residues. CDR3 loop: CASSLTRTATYEQYF. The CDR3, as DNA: TGTGCCAGCAGCTTAACAAGGACAGCCACCTACGAGCAGTACTTC.

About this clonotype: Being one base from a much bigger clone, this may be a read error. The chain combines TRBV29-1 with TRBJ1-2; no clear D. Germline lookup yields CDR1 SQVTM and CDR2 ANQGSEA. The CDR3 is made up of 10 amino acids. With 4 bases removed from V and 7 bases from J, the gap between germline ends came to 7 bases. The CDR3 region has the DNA TGCAGCGTTGGTAATGCTGGCTACACCTTC. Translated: CSVGNAGYTF.

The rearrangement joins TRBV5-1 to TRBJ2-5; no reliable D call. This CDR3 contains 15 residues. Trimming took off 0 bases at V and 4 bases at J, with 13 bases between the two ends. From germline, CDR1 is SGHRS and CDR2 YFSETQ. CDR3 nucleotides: TGCGCCAGCAGCTTGGCGGTTCGCCCCACAGAGACCCAGTACTTC. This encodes CASSLAVRPTETQYF.

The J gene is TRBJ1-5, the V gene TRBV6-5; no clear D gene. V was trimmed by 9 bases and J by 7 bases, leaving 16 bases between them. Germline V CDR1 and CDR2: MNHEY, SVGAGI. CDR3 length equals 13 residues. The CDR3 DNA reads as TGTGCCAGTTCTGGGGAGGGCATCCAGCCCCAGCATTTT. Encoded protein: CASSGEGIQPQHF.

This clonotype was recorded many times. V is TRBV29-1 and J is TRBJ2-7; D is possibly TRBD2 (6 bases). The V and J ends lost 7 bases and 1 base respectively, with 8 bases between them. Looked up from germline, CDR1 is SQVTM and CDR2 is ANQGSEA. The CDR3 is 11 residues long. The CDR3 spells CSGGESYEQYF. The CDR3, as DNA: TGCAGCGGGGGGGAATCCTACGAGCAGTACTTC.